The source of this T cell receptor beta chain is a study of blood T cell repertoires in COVID-19. The CDR3 is 14 residues long. Germline lookup yields CDR1 SGHKS and CDR2 YYEKEE (reference sequence). V lost 3 bases and J lost 3; bases outside the gene matches: 4. Repertoires were generated with immunoSEQ multiplex PCR, while TCRdb's copy carries only in-frame clones and drops some. The sample carries a few hundred thousand clones, roughly nine tenths recorded once. Input material: peripheral blood. The rearrangement links TRBV5-5 to TRBJ2-7, with 9 bases aligning to TRBD1. This sequence originates from a woman between 45 and 60 years old with acute or convalescent COVID-19. The CDR3 protein is CASSSLGQGYEQYF. CDR3 DNA: TGTGCCAGCAGCTCGTTGGGACAGGGCTACGAGCAGTACTTC.